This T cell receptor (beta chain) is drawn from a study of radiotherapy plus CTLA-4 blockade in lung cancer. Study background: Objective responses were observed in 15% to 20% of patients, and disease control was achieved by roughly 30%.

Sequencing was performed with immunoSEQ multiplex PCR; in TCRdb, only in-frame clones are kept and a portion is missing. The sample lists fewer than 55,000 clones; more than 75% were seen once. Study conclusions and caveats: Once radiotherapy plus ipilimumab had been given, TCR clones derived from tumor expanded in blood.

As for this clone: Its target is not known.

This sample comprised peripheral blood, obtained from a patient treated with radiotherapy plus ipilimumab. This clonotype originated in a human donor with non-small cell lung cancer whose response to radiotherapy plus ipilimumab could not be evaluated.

In DNA form, the CDR3 reads TGTGCCAGCAGCCCCAAGTCAGGGCCCGAGGAAGCTTTCTTT. Protein product: CASSPKSGPEEAFF. V gene TRBV7-2 combines with J gene TRBJ1-1, with a tentative D call TRBD1 (5 bases). Trimming removed 5 bases from V and 8 bases from J, with 18 bases in between. The CDR3 extends over 14 amino acids. Germline V gene sequence: CDR1 SGHTA, CDR2 FQGNSA.